The rows below give T cell receptor beta chains drawn from one sample of a study of T cells in Graves' hyperthyroidism and ophthalmopathy. One entry per CDR3 protein, called by TCRdb with MiXCR from the multiplex PCR reads. The table has about 400,000 distinct CDR3 sequences, roughly 15% seen once. Specimen: blood. These receptors were taken from a woman under 40 with Graves' ophthalmopathy. Each CDR3 is given with its conserved first and last residue. A D gene is named only where the DNA matches it firmly. Size is stated for part of the rows, as once, few or many counts, or as a class when the clone is expanded.

V gene	J gene	clone size	D gene	CDR3 protein	CDR3 DNA
TRBV20-1	TRBJ2-1	many	NA	CSASLAWGGGGSGMGNEQFF	TGCAGTGCTAGTCTGGCTTGGGGGGGGGGGGGCTCGGGTATGGGTAATGAGCAGTTCTTC
TRBV6-1	TRBJ1-6	NA	TRBD1	CASSRTGNYNSPLHF	TGTGCCAGCAGTAGGACAGGGAACTATAATTCACCCCTCCACTTT
TRBV28	TRBJ2-5	many	NA	CASRPFWGGADFETQYF	TGTGCCAGCAGGCCGTTTTGGGGGGGGGCCGATTTTGAGACCCAGTACTTC
TRBV20-1	TRBJ1-1	few	NA	CSARAGAQNTEAFF	TGCAGTGCTAGAGCCGGGGCGCAGAACACTGAAGCTTTCTTT
TRBV28	TRBJ1-5	many	NA	CATRGYQEAQHF	TGTGCCACCAGAGGGTACCAGGAGGCCCAGCATTTT
TRBV6-1	TRBJ1-4	many	TRBD1	CASSGFSGGVNEKLFF	TGTGCCAGCAGTGGATTCTCAGGGGGTGTGAATGAAAAACTGTTTTTT
TRBV28	TRBJ2-7	few	NA	CASSSTPGRVRGEQYF	TGTGCCAGCAGTTCTACTCCGGGGAGAGTCCGTGGGGAGCAGTACTTC
TRBV11-2	TRBJ2-4	many	TRBD1	CASSLLGQGLLAKNIQYF	TGTGCCAGCAGCTTATTGGGACAGGGCCTACTAGCCAAAAACATTCAGTACTTC
TRBV20-1	TRBJ1-1	many	NA	CSARALEIEAFF	TGCAGTGCTAGAGCGCTTGAGATTGAAGCTTTCTTT
TRBV9	TRBJ2-1	many	NA	CASSVFNRFLDNEQFF	TGTGCCAGCAGCGTTTTTAACAGGTTCTTGGACAATGAGCAGTTCTTC
TRBV5-1	TRBJ1-2	few	TRBD1	CASSLLIQGNGYTF	TGCGCCAGCAGCTTATTAATACAGGGGAATGGCTACACCTTC
TRBV24-1	TRBJ2-1	NA	NA	CATSLGQGGFDEQFF	TGTGCCACCAGCCTTGGACAAGGGGGATTCGATGAGCAGTTCTTC
TRBV18	TRBJ1-2	many	NA	CASSPASGESYGYTF	TGTGCCAGCTCACCGGCCTCAGGGGAGAGCTATGGCTACACCTTC
TRBV2	TRBJ2-5	many	NA	CASSARETQYF	TGTGCCAGCAGTGCGAGGGAGACCCAGTACTTC
TRBV6-5	TRBJ2-5	many	TRBD1	CASSYSSGGETQYF	TGTGCCAGCAGTTACTCGTCAGGGGGAGAGACCCAGTACTTC
TRBV6-1	TRBJ1-2	many	TRBD1	CASIKGQGAPNYGYTF	TGTGCCAGCATTAAGGGACAGGGGGCGCCGAACTATGGCTACACCTTC
TRBV7-2	TRBJ1-1	NA	TRBD1	CASSFEVRGGARTFF	TGTGCCAGCAGCTTTGAAGTACGAGGGGGCGCGAGAACTTTCTTT
TRBV24-1	TRBJ2-5	many	TRBD2	CATSDQQAGDYQETQYF	TGTGCCACCAGTGACCAACAAGCGGGGGACTACCAAGAGACCCAGTACTTC
TRBV9	TRBJ1-5	few	TRBD1	CASSVGTGLNQPQHF	TGTGCCAGCAGCGTAGGGACAGGGCTCAATCAGCCCCAGCATTTT
TRBV19	TRBJ2-5	many	TRBD1	CASRNRGSQETQYF	TGTGCCAGTAGAAACAGGGGTTCACAAGAGACCCAGTACTTC
TRBV2	TRBJ2-2	many	TRBD1	CASEFDAGYGTGEAGELFF	TGTGCCAGCGAGTTCGACGCCGGATACGGGACAGGGGAGGCCGGGGAGCTGTTTTTT
TRBV12-3/TRBV12-4	TRBJ2-3	many	NA	CASGRGRLATSTDTQYF	TGTGCCAGCGGGCGGGGCCGCCTAGCAACCAGCACAGATACGCAGTATTTT
TRBV28	TRBJ2-2	many	TRBD2	CASRPGGKANTGELFF	TGTGCCAGCAGACCGGGGGGAAAAGCGAACACCGGGGAGCTGTTTTTT
TRBV5-5	TRBJ1-2	few	TRBD1	CASTHRDRRYGYTF	TGTGCCAGCACCCACCGGGACAGGCGCTATGGCTACACCTTC
TRBV4-1	TRBJ2-1	few	TRBD2	CASRPLAGSINEQFF	TGCGCCAGCAGGCCACTAGCGGGGTCCATCAATGAGCAGTTCTTC
TRBV20-1	TRBJ1-6	many	TRBD1	CSARASTGGFSPLHF	TGCAGTGCGCGAGCGTCAACAGGGGGTTTTTCACCCCTCCACTTT
TRBV5-1	TRBJ1-3	many	TRBD1	CASSLTQGRDGNTIYF	TGCGCCAGCAGCCTGACACAGGGGAGGGACGGAAACACCATATATTTT
TRBV6-1	TRBJ1-3	NA	NA	CASSEADGTLSGNTIYF	TGTGCCAGCAGTGAAGCCGACGGAACCCTGTCTGGAAACACCATATATTTT
TRBV20-1	TRBJ2-2	few	TRBD2	CSARGFSWTSGDTGELFF	TGCAGTGCTAGAGGCTTTTCGTGGACTAGCGGGGACACCGGGGAGCTGTTTTTT
TRBV30	TRBJ1-6	many	TRBD1	CAGTGVTYNSPLHF	TGTGCCGGCACAGGGGTTACCTATAATTCACCCCTCCACTTT
TRBV6-6	TRBJ1-2	many	TRBD1	CASSYGTENYGYTF	TGTGCCAGCAGTTACGGGACAGAAAACTATGGCTACACCTTC
TRBV12-3/TRBV12-4	TRBJ1-5	many	NA	CASSLNSGMSNQPQHF	TGTGCCAGCAGTTTGAACTCAGGAATGAGCAATCAGCCCCAGCATTTT
TRBV7-6	TRBJ2-7	NA	TRBD1	CASSPQGQIGYEQYF	TGTGCCAGCAGCCCACAGGGACAGATCGGATACGAGCAGTACTTC
TRBV13	TRBJ2-3	NA	NA	CASSLGSYGTDTQYF	TGTGCCAGCAGCTTAGGTAGCTACGGCACAGATACGCAGTATTTT
TRBV6-1	TRBJ1-6	NA	NA	CASRGRSSYNSPLHF	TGTGCCAGCAGGGGACGGAGCTCCTATAATTCACCCCTCCACTTT
TRBV20-1	TRBJ1-5	NA	NA	CSARFQGISNQPQHF	TGCAGTGCTAGGTTTCAGGGGATTAGCAATCAGCCCCAGCATTTT
TRBV14	TRBJ2-7	few	TRBD2	CASSPIKGTSGLYEQYF	TGTGCCAGCAGCCCCATAAAGGGGACTAGCGGACTCTACGAGCAGTACTTC
TRBV5-5	TRBJ1-1	many	TRBD1	CASTLGRTGRGSTEAFF	TGTGCCAGCACCTTGGGGAGGACAGGGAGGGGTAGCACTGAAGCTTTCTTT
TRBV3-1	TRBJ1-5	many	NA	CASSQGARQPQHF	TGTGCCAGCAGCCAGGGGGCTCGGCAGCCCCAGCATTTT
TRBV9	TRBJ1-1	NA	NA	CASSPNTEASF	TGTGCCAGCAGCCCCAACACTGAAGCTTCCTTT
TRBV9	TRBJ2-3	NA	TRBD2	CASSVVGTSGDTQYF	TGTGCCAGCAGCGTAGTGGGGACTAGCGGGGATACGCAGTATTTT